What follows are 29 T cell receptor beta chains derived from one specimen sequenced in a study of blood T cell repertoires in COVID-19 (dated by TCRdb to between 2020 and 2021). The library was built by means of the immunoSEQ multiplex PCR assay. This immuneACCESS table, as held by TCRdb, lists in-frame sequences with V and J called but not all clones. Of the missing ones, under half trace to an unresolved V gene in checked studies; the others have no known cause. This sample has fewer than 300,000 clones in its table, and about nine tenths of those were observed once. The ten largest clonotypes hold roughly a sixth of the sample. The sequencing input was PBMCs or T cells enriched from blood (not recorded which). These receptors were obtained from a young man who had recovered from COVID-19.

The V gene is TRBV20-1, the J gene TRBJ1-6, with TRBD1 matching over 7 bases. The V and J ends lost 3 bases and 7 bases, in that order; junction bases with no gene match: 3. The CDR3 is made up of 13 amino acids. Germline V CDR1 and CDR2: DFQATT, SNEGSKA (reference sequence). The CDR3 DNA sequence: TGCAGTGCTAGTTGGGACAGCAATTCACCCCTCCACTTT. Residues: CSASWDSNSPLHF.

The V and J genes are TRBV5-6 and TRBJ2-5; 10 bases align to TRBD1. Germline CDR1 SGHDT, CDR2 YYEEEE. The CDR3 has 17 residues. With 0 bases clipped from V and 5 bases from J, the junction kept 10 bases outside the gene matches. The CDR3 region is CASSLEIDRGLLETQYF. In DNA, the CDR3 is TGTGCCAGCAGCTTGGAGATAGACAGGGGGCTTTTGGAGACCCAGTACTTC.

J is TRBJ1-1 and V is TRBV5-1; 7 nucleotides agree with TRBD1. The CDR3 covers 15 residues. V shed 5 bases and J 2 bases; nucleotides not matched to a gene: 9. Germline CDR1 is SGHRS and CDR2 is YFSETQ. CDR3 region: CASSFGGTANTEAFF. CDR3 DNA sequence: TGCGCCAGCAGTTTTGGGGGGACAGCAAACACTGAAGCTTTCTTT.

The chain recombines TRBV28 with TRBJ1-3; D is unresolved. This CDR3 is 16 amino acids long. Looked up from germline, CDR1 is MDHEN and CDR2 is SYDVKM. Trimming removed 5 bases from V and 2 bases from J, with 16 bases in between. This CDR3 is CASSTPGREAGNTIYF. CDR3 DNA: TGTGCCAGCAGTACCCCCGGAAGGGAGGCTGGAAACACCATATATTTT.

The chain carries TRBV21-1 and TRBJ2-7; no check of the table's D call, TRBD1, against the DNA was made. TRBV21-1 is a listed pseudogene. The CDR3 length is 15 residues. CDR3 bases: TGTGCCAGCAGCCAGGGGTTACAGGGGACCTACGAGCAGTACTTC. It translates to CASSQGLQGTYEQYF.

V gene TRBV18 combines with J gene TRBJ2-5, with a tentative D call TRBD1 (6 bases). The CDR3 is made up of 16 amino acids. Germline V gene data show CDR1 as KGHSH and CDR2 as LQKENI. The V end was cut by 3 bases, the J end by 2 bases, with 16 bases between. The CDR3 loop is CASSPLTGNLQETQYF. Written as DNA, the CDR3 is TGTGCCAGCTCACCTCTCACAGGGAATTTACAAGAGACCCAGTACTTC.

The rearrangement joins TRBV5-1 to TRBJ2-6; 8 bases are shared with TRBD1. The trim removed 4 bases at V and 1 base at J, leaving 7 bases unmatched. CDR3 size: 17 residues. Germline CDR1 SGHRS, CDR2 YFSETQ. The CDR3 loop reads CASSPGQVVSGANVLTF. In DNA, the CDR3 is TGCGCCAGCAGCCCGGGACAGGTTGTTTCTGGGGCCAACGTCCTGACTTTC.

This sequence joins TRBV4-1 and TRBJ2-2; the D gene is possibly TRBD2 (8 bases). The CDR3 contains 16 residues. Between the trimmed V and J ends, which lost 7 bases and 7 bases, there was a span of 22 bases. Germline CDR1 reads MGHRA; CDR2 reads YSYEKL. The CDR3 here is CASTPRGTSVVGELFF. The DNA of the CDR3 is TGCGCCAGCACACCCAGGGGGACTAGTGTAGTCGGGGAGCTGTTTTTT.

The gene calls are TRBV10-2 and TRBJ2-7, with 7 bases lining up with TRBD1. The ends lost 6 bases at V and 3 bases at J; junction bases unmatched: 2. The CDR3 extends over 12 amino acids. Germline assignment: CDR1 WSHSY and CDR2 SAAADI. In nucleotides, the CDR3 is TGCGCCAGCAGAAACAGGGGCTACGAGCAGTACTTC. Translated: CASRNRGYEQYF.

The DNA of the CDR3 is TGTGCCAGCAGGAGAGGGGACAGGGGGACTTTGGGCTACACCTTC. Translation gives CASRRGDRGTLGYTF. The chain couples TRBV2 to TRBJ1-2; 11 nucleotides agree with TRBD1. The CDR3 has 15 residues. V trimming: 6 bases; J trimming: 8 bases; junction bases outside the gene matches: 11. Germline V gene lookup returns CDR1 SNHLY and CDR2 FYNNEI.

CDR3 DNA: TGCGCCAGCAGCCGAACCCGGGACAGCATCTACGAGCAGTACTTC. Protein product: CASSRTRDSIYEQYF. The V gene is TRBV4-1, the J gene TRBJ2-7; 7 bases are shared with TRBD1. This CDR3 is built from 15 residues. Looked up from germline, CDR1 is MGHRA and CDR2 is YSYEKL. Trimming took 4 bases from V and 3 from J; bases not matched to a gene: 9.

The chain couples TRBV2 to TRBJ2-7; the D gene is possibly TRBD2 (6 bases). Germline V lookup: CDR1 SNHLY, CDR2 FYNNEI. V was pared by 7 bases and J by 4 bases, with 11 bases between. The CDR3 is made up of 12 amino acids. For the CDR3, the DNA is TGTGCCAGCATGGCAGGGAGGTACGAGCAGTACTTC. Translated, it gives CASMAGRYEQYF.

The chain is built from TRBV21-1 and TRBJ2-5; the table's TRBD1 call for D was not verified on the DNA. TRBV21-1 is reported as a pseudogene. CDR3 length: 17 residues. CDR3 loop: CASSSLGARATQETQYF. Here the CDR3 DNA reads TGTGCCAGCAGCAGCTTGGGGGCCCGGGCGACACAAGAGACCCAGTACTTC.

The V gene is TRBV2, the J gene TRBJ1-5; 7 positions match TRBD1. Trimming cost V 6 bases and J 3 bases; bases outside gene matches: 5. This CDR3 spans 14 amino acids. Germline CDR1 reads SNHLY; CDR2 reads FYNNEI. Written as DNA, the CDR3 is TGTGCCAGCAGCCGGGACAGCCTCAATCAGCCCCAGCATTTT. Translated, it gives CASSRDSLNQPQHF.

The rearrangement uses TRBV6-5 and TRBJ1-3; 9 nucleotides line up with TRBD1. J was trimmed by 3 bases and V by 4 bases; bases with no gene match: 4. The germline V gene encodes CDR1 MNHEY and CDR2 SVGAGI. CDR3 size: 15 residues. CDR3 in DNA: TGTGCCAGCAGTTCACAGGGGGCGCATGGAAACACCATATATTTT. Residues: CASSSQGAHGNTIYF.

The rearrangement uses TRBV11-3 and TRBJ2-6, with D perhaps TRBD1 (6 bases). V was clipped by 4 bases and J by 2 bases, with 9 bases between them. Germline loops: CDR1 SGHNT, CDR2 YENEEA. This CDR3 is built from 15 residues. The CDR3 protein is CASSSQGAGANVLTF. CDR3 coding DNA: TGTGCCAGCAGCTCACAGGGAGCTGGGGCCAACGTCCTGACTTTC. Supplemented by reference TRBV11-3 and TRBJ2-6, the full variable domain reads EAGVVQSPRYKIIEKKQPVAFWCNPISGHNTLYWYLQNLGQGPELLIRYENEEAVDDSQLPKDRFSAERLKGVDSTLKIQPAELGDSAVYLCASSSQGAGANVLTFGAGSRLTVL.

The chain has TRBV7-3 and TRBJ2-1; no clear D. Germline-derived CDR1 and CDR2 are SGHTA and FQGTGA. This CDR3 is built from 15 residues. Trimming took 0 bases from V and 6 from J, leaving 12 bases between them. CDR3 sequence: CASSLTATPGNEQFF. CDR3 nucleotides: TGTGCCAGCAGCTTAACGGCTACACCGGGCAATGAGCAGTTCTTC.

To note about this clone: At the DNA level, this CDR3 is encoded by other sequences in the same sample as well. The chain uses TRBV5-1 and TRBJ2-3, with 7 bases aligning to TRBD1. V shed 0 bases, J shed 0 bases, and the junction held 1 base outside the gene matches. Germline CDR1 is SGHRS and CDR2 is YFSETQ. The CDR3 sequence is 15 residues long. As DNA, the CDR3 is TGCGCCAGCAGCTTGGTAGGGGGCAGCACAGATACGCAGTATTTT. Protein: CASSLVGGSTDTQYF.

This rearrangement joins TRBV5-4 to TRBJ1-6; maybe TRBD1 (5 bases). V lost 4 bases and J 7 bases, leaving 15 bases between the germline ends. The length of the CDR3 is 15 residues. The germline V gene has CDR1 SGHNT and CDR2 YYREEE (reference sequence). The CDR3 spells CASSPQGGSNSPLHF. CDR3 DNA: TGTGCCAGCAGCCCCCAGGGAGGTAGCAATTCACCCCTCCACTTT.

The rearrangement uses TRBV2 and TRBJ1-5, with 9 bases lining up with TRBD1. Per germline, CDR1 SNHLY and CDR2 FYNNEI. CDR3 length: 13 amino acids. Germline trimming cut 2 bases from V and 8 bases from J; bases unmatched to any gene: 1. CDR3 protein: CASSEWDREPQHF. DNA for the CDR3: TGTGCCAGCAGTGAATGGGACAGGGAGCCCCAGCATTTT.

The CDR3: CASRSRTSGAVNTGELFF. DNA of the CDR3: TGTGCCAGCAGATCTCGGACTAGCGGGGCGGTGAACACCGGGGAGCTGTTTTTT. The chain links TRBV28 to TRBJ2-2; 12 nucleotides align to TRBD2. The trim removed 6 bases at V and 1 base at J, leaving 9 bases unmatched. The CDR3 length is 18 residues. Germline values: CDR1 MDHEN, CDR2 SYDVKM.

The CDR3 nucleotides are TGTGCCAGCAGGCTGGGACAGGGCGGCGAGCAGTACTTC. Translating gives CASRLGQGGEQYF. V gene TRBV12-3 or TRBV12-4 combines with J gene TRBJ2-7, with 9 bases matching TRBD1. V gave up 6 bases and J gave up 6 bases; unmatched junction bases: 6. The CDR3 has 13 amino acids.

The chain carries TRBV28 and TRBJ1-5; a possible D gene is TRBD1 (5 bases). Per germline, CDR1 MDHEN and CDR2 SYDVKM. V was trimmed by 5 bases and J by 6 bases, leaving 20 bases between them. The CDR3 contains 16 residues. The CDR3 DNA sequence: TGTGCCAGCAGTCATGCGTCAGACAGAGCAGGTCAGCCCCAGCATTTT. Translated, it gives CASSHASDRAGQPQHF. The full variable domain, in which reference TRBV28 and TRBJ1-5 provide the parts outside the CDR3, is DVKVTQSSRYLVKRTGEKVFLECVQDMDHENMFWYRQDPGLGLRLIYFSYDVKMKEKGDIPEGYSVSREKKERFSLILESASTNQTSMYLCASSHASDRAGQPQHFGDGTRLSIL.

This chain links TRBV28 with TRBJ2-7; 14 positions agree with TRBD2. Germline V gene data show CDR1 as MDHEN and CDR2 as SYDVKM. Trimming cost V 4 bases and J 2 bases; bases outside gene matches: 16. The CDR3 covers 20 residues. For the CDR3, the DNA is TGTGCCAGCAGTTCATCCGGGGGGACTAGCGGGAGTATTGTCCCCTACGAGCAGTACTTC. Its translation: CASSSSGGTSGSIVPYEQYF.

Regarding this clone: The sample has other DNA sequences that encode this CDR3 too. The chain couples TRBV5-4 to TRBJ2-1; the D gene is possibly TRBD2 (6 bases). The CDR3 has 13 residues. Germline V gives CDR1 SGHNT, CDR2 YYREEE (reference sequence). V was cut by 0 bases and J by 5 bases, with 6 bases left in between. The CDR3 sequence is CASSLVADNEQFF. The CDR3 DNA follows: TGTGCCAGCAGCTTGGTAGCGGACAATGAGCAGTTCTTC.

The rearrangement joins TRBV12-5 to TRBJ2-7, with 8 nucleotides matching TRBD1. V gave up 6 bases and J gave up 1 base; unmatched junction bases: 11. Germline lookup yields CDR1 LGHNT and CDR2 FRNRAP. The CDR3 length is 16 residues. The CDR3 here is CASGLPSGTGSYEQYF. The CDR3 region has the DNA TGTGCTAGTGGGCTACCTTCGGGGACAGGATCCTACGAGCAGTACTTC.

The chain links TRBV21-1 to TRBJ2-7; TRBD1, the table's D call, was not compared with the DNA. TRBV21-1 is recorded as a pseudogene. This CDR3 region has 14 residues. The CDR3 coding sequence is TGTGCCAGCATCCGGGGACAAAGCTCCTACGAGCAGTACTTC. Amino acid sequence: CASIRGQSSYEQYF.

The gene calls are TRBV15 and TRBJ1-2, with no clear D. The V gene's germline CDR1 is LNHNV and CDR2 YYDKDF (reference sequence). Between the trimmed V and J ends, which lost 1 base and 6 bases, there was a span of 18 bases. CDR3 length: 16 amino acids. The CDR3 DNA sequence: TGTGCCACCAGCAGAGTGTCTAGGCCTTTCATGGATGGCTACACCTTC. It encodes CATSRVSRPFMDGYTF. Full variable domain (remainder filled in from reference TRBV15 and TRBJ1-2): DAMVIQNPRYQVTQFGKPVTLSCSQTLNHNVMYWYQQKSSQAPKLLFHYYDKDFNNEADTPDNFQSRRPNTSFCFLDIRSPGLGDTAMYLCATSRVSRPFMDGYTFGSGTRLTVV.

This clone appeared a single time. This chain joins TRBV5-4 and TRBJ2-1, with a possible D match to TRBD2 (7 bases). Germline CDR1 is SGHNT and CDR2 is YYREEE (reference sequence). The CDR3 runs to 15 residues. The germline V and J ends were trimmed by 0 bases and 6 bases, with 13 bases remaining between them. CDR3 bases: TGTGCCAGCAGCTTGGGAACAGGGAGGGGCAATGAGCAGTTCTTC. The encoded protein is CASSLGTGRGNEQFF.